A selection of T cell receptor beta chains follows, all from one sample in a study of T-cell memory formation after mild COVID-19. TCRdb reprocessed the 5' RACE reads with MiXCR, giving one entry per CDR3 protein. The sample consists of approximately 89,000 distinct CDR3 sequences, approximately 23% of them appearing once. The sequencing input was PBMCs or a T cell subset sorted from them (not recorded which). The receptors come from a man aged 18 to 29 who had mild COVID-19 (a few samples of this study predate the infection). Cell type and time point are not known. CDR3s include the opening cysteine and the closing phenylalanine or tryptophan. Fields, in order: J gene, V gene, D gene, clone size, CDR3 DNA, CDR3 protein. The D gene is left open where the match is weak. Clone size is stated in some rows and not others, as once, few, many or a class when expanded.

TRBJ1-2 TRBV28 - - TGTGCCAGCCTGACGGATCCCTATGGCTACACCTTC CASLTDPYGYTF
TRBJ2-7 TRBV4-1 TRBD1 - TGCGCCAGCAGACCGGCCGGGACAGGGGACCGCGAGCAGTACTTC CASRPAGTGDREQYF
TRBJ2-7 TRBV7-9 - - TGTGCCAGCAGTCGGTTTGACTCCTACGAGCAGTACTTC CASSRFDSYEQYF
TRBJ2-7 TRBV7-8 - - TGTGCCAGCAGCTTACGACCTGGGTACGAGCAGTACTTC CASSLRPGYEQYF
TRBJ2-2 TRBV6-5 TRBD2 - TGTGCCAGCAGTCACCAACTAGCGGACACCGGGGAGCTGTTTTTT CASSHQLADTGELFF
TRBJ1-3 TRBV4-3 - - TGCGCCAGCAGCCTGGTGGAGGGTTCAGGAAACACCATATATTTT CASSLVEGSGNTIYF
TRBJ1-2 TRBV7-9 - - TGTGCCAGCAGCTGGGACGGAACCTTGGATGGCTACACCTTC CASSWDGTLDGYTF
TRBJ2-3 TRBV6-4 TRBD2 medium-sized TGTGCCAGCAGTGACGGACTAGCCACAGATACGCAGTATTTT CASSDGLATDTQYF
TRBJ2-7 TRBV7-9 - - TGTGCCAGCAGCTTAGTGGCGGGGATCGAGCAGTACTTC CASSLVAGIEQYF
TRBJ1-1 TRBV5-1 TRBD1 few TGCGCCAGCAGCTCGGGACAGCTGGCACCTGAAGCTTTCTTT CASSSGQLAPEAFF
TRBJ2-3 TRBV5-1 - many TGCGCCAGCAGCTCCCTCCGGCTAGCCACAGATACGCAGTATTTT CASSSLRLATDTQYF
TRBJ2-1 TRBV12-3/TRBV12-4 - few TGTGCCAGCAGACAGTCCCAGAACTCCGACAATGAGCAGTTCTTC CASRQSQNSDNEQFF
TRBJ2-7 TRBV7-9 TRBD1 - TGTGCCAGCAGCCGGGACAGGGGGTACTGCGAGCAGTACTTC CASSRDRGYCEQYF
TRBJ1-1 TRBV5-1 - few TGCGCCAGCAGCTTCGGTGCCATGAACACTGAAGCTTTCTTT CASSFGAMNTEAFF
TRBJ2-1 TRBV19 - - TGTGCCAGTACGAAGCTCCCGAGCTCCTACAATGAGCAGTTCTTC CASTKLPSSYNEQFF
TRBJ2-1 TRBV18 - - TGTGCCAGCTCACTTCCAGGCCGTTCCGGTGAGCAGTTCTTC CASSLPGRSGEQFF
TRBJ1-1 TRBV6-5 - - TGTGCCAGCAGTTACGGAGGGACATACCAGAACACTGAAGCTTTCTTT CASSYGGTYQNTEAFF
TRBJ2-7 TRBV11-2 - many TGTGCCAGCAGCCGCTGGACCTACGAGCAGTACTTC CASSRWTYEQYF
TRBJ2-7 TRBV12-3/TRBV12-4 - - TGTGCCAGCAGTCACTTCTTAGGCGGGGAGAGGAGCGAGCAGTACTTC CASSHFLGGERSEQYF
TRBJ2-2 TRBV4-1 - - TGCGCCAGCAGCCCGGTCCAGGGCTTCGGGGAGCTGTTTTTT CASSPVQGFGELFF
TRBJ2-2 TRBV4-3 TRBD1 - TGCGCCAGCAGCCAAGTGGACAGGGACACCGGGGAGCTGTTTTTT CASSQVDRDTGELFF
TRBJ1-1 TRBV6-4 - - TGTGCCAGCCGAGGTGGTAGGGGCGGCACTGAAGCTTTCTTT CASRGGRGGTEAFF
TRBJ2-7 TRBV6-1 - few TGTGCCAGCATGAAGGGAATCGTCGAGCAGTACTTC CASMKGIVEQYF
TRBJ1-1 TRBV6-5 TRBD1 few TGTGCCAGCAGTTGGGTGGGACAGGGAATGGCTGAAGCTTTCTTT CASSWVGQGMAEAFF
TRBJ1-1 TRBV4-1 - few TGCGCCAGCAGCCAAGAACCAGGAATGAACACTGAAGCTTTCTTT CASSQEPGMNTEAFF
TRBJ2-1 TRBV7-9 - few TGTGCCAGCAGCTTAAGTGAGCAGTTCTTC CASSLSEQFF
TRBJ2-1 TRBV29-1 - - TGCAGCGTTGAAACGGGACACTACGACAATGAGCAGTTCTTC CSVETGHYDNEQFF
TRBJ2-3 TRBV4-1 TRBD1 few TGCGCCAGCAGCTCCCGCGGGACAGGGACAGATACGCAGTATTTT CASSSRGTGTDTQYF
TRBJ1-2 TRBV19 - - TGTGCCAGTAGTCCCCGGTCTTATACTAACTATGGCTACACCTTC CASSPRSYTNYGYTF
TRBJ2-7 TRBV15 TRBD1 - TGTGCCAACAGCGCCCGGGACAGGGGCTACGAGCAGTACTTC CANSARDRGYEQYF
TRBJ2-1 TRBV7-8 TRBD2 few TGTGCCAGCAGCTCCGCGGTTAGCGGGGGGGCCTATGAGCAGTTCTTC CASSSAVSGGAYEQFF
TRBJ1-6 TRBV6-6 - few TGTGCCAGCAACGAATCACCCCTCCACTTT CASNESPLHF
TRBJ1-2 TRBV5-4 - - TGTGCCAGCAGTCCCTTGGGGGGGGACCCACTGGATGAGTTCTATGGCTACACCTTC CASSPLGGDPLDEFYGYTF
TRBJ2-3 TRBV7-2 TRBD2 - TGTGCCAGCAGCTTAGGGAATAGCGGGGTCCGAGGGGATACGCAGTATTTT CASSLGNSGVRGDTQYF
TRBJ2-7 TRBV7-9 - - TGTGCCAGCAGCTTAGACGGCGAAAACTACGAGCAGTACTTC CASSLDGENYEQYF
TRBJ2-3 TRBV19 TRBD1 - TGTGCCAGTAGTAATGACAGGGGTTGGACAGATACGCAGTATTTT CASSNDRGWTDTQYF
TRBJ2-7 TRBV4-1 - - TGCGCCAGCAGCTGGATGAGGGGGACCTACGAGCAGTACTTC CASSWMRGTYEQYF
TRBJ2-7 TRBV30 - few TGTGCCGTAAAGAGTGATGGGGTATTCTACGAGCAGTACTTC CAVKSDGVFYEQYF
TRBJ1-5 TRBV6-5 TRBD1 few TGTGCCACAAGGGACAGGGCGTATAGCAATCAGCCCCAGCATTTT CATRDRAYSNQPQHF
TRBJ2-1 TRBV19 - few TGTGCCAGTAGTGTGCTAGCTGTACCCTACAATGAGCAGTTCTTC CASSVLAVPYNEQFF